The subject of this entry is one T cell receptor beta chain. No antigen is known for it. About 33,000 T cell genomes (around 200 ng DNA) went into each sorted-subset replicate. Data came from immunoSEQ multiplex PCR; TCRdb stores just in-frame clones and leaves some out. The table shows about 230,000 clones, with approximately 65% occurring only once. This sample is part of a study of shared clonotypes between healthy human individuals. Study context: The composition of the donors was two women and a few men aged 18 to 49. Overall study results and limits: In several donors, around 5% of naive CD4 clonotypes appeared in common.

J lost 1 base, V lost 5 bases, and 3 bases had no gene match. Germline loops: CDR1 WNHNN, CDR2 SYGVQD (reference sequence). The CDR3 is made up of 14 amino acids. This chain connects TRBV10-1 to TRBJ1-1; 8 nucleotides line up with TRBD1. Input material: memory CD4+ T cells sorted from blood. Subset in this sample: CD45RA-negative fraction. The TCR comes from a man younger than 45 in good health. CDR3 coding DNA: TGCGCCAGCAGTCATGGGACAGGGAACACTGAAGCTTTCTTT. Translation: CASSHGTGNTEAFF.